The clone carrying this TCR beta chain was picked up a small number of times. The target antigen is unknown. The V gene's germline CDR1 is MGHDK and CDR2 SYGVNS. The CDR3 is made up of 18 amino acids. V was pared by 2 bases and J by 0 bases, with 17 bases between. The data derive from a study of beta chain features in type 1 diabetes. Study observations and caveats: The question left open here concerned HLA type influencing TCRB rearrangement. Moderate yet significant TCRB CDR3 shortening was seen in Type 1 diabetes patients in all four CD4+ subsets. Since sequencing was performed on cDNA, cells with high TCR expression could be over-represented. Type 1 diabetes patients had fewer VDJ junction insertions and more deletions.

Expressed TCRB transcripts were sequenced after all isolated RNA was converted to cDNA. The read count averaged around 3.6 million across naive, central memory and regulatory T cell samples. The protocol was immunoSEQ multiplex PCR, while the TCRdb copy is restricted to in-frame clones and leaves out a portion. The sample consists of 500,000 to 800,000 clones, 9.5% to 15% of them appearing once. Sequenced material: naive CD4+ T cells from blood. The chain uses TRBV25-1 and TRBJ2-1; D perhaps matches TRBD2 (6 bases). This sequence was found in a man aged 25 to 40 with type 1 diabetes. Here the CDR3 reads CASSESPAGPYSYNEQFF. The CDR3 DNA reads TGTGCCAGCAGTGAAAGTCCTGCGGGGCCCTACTCCTACAATGAGCAGTTCTTC.